The source of this T cell receptor beta chain is a study of blood T cell repertoires in COVID-19 (dated by TCRdb to 2020 to 2022). The study in broad terms: Collaborator samples came from the United States, Italy and Spain and covered acute and convalescent phases of COVID-19. The material from the prospective study consisted of cDNA or gDNA derived from T cells, B-cell-depleted T cells, or PBMCs. The dataset comprised deeply sampled blood TCRbeta repertoires from subjects exposed to, actively infected with, or recovered from COVID-19. The repertoires were released in a freely available public database intended as a resource for research on the immune response to SARS-CoV-2. Samples came from the ongoing ImmuneRACE study (first 160 participants) plus 1,254 subjects from 6 global collaborators. Nearly every sample came with metadata listing a de-identified subject ID, COVID-19 status, age in years and sex. HLA class I and class II types, where available, came from metadata supplied by the sample provider rather than from assay-based typing. General study outcomes and caveats: How much clinical and demographic metadata was included differed by source and by participant, and the metadata was provided uncurated.

The V end loses 1 base and the J end loses 4 bases, and a stretch of 2 bases separates them. From a lookup of the germline V gene, CDR1 and CDR2 are SGHAT and FQNNGV. The CDR3 holds 11 amino acids from the cysteine to the phenylalanine. The DNA shown is the 33-base CDR3, in frame from base 1. TCRbeta CDR3 regions were amplified from genomic DNA using the immunoSEQ Assay, a bias-controlled multiplex PCR. The authors' pipeline ran thus. Within the assay, amplification of reference gene primers was used to estimate how many nucleated cells each sample contained. To quantify the absolute abundance of each unique TCRbeta CDR3 rearrangement, sequence reads were collapsed and filtered. Productive Simpson clonality was computed per sample as the square root of Simpson's diversity index over productive rearrangements. In TCRdb, the immuneACCESS table is reduced to in-frame sequences with V and J assigned. These tables do not hold every clone; where another copy was compared, an unresolved V gene accounts for under half, and the others remain unexplained. That table supplies the V and J calls and clone size; D and trimming were determined from the DNA. A total of around 100,000 clones appear in this sample, roughly 85% of them only once. In total, the top ten clones hold under 35% of the sample.

A word on this clone: Its antigen is unknown. No base-level quality is on record; no much larger clone is a single base apart.

Collaborating institutions collected whole blood in K2EDTA tubes following their own protocols. For TCRbeta analysis, collaborators shipped samples in one of three forms: frozen whole blood, isolated PBMCs, or DNA extracted from either of those sample types. This receptor was identified in a man in his 70s with active or convalescent COVID-19. The sequencing input was peripheral blood. The chain joins TRBV11-2 to TRBJ2-7, with the D gene call left open. The CDR3 protein is CASSLAYEQYF. The bases read TGTGCCAGCAGCTTAGCGTACGAGCAGTACTTC.